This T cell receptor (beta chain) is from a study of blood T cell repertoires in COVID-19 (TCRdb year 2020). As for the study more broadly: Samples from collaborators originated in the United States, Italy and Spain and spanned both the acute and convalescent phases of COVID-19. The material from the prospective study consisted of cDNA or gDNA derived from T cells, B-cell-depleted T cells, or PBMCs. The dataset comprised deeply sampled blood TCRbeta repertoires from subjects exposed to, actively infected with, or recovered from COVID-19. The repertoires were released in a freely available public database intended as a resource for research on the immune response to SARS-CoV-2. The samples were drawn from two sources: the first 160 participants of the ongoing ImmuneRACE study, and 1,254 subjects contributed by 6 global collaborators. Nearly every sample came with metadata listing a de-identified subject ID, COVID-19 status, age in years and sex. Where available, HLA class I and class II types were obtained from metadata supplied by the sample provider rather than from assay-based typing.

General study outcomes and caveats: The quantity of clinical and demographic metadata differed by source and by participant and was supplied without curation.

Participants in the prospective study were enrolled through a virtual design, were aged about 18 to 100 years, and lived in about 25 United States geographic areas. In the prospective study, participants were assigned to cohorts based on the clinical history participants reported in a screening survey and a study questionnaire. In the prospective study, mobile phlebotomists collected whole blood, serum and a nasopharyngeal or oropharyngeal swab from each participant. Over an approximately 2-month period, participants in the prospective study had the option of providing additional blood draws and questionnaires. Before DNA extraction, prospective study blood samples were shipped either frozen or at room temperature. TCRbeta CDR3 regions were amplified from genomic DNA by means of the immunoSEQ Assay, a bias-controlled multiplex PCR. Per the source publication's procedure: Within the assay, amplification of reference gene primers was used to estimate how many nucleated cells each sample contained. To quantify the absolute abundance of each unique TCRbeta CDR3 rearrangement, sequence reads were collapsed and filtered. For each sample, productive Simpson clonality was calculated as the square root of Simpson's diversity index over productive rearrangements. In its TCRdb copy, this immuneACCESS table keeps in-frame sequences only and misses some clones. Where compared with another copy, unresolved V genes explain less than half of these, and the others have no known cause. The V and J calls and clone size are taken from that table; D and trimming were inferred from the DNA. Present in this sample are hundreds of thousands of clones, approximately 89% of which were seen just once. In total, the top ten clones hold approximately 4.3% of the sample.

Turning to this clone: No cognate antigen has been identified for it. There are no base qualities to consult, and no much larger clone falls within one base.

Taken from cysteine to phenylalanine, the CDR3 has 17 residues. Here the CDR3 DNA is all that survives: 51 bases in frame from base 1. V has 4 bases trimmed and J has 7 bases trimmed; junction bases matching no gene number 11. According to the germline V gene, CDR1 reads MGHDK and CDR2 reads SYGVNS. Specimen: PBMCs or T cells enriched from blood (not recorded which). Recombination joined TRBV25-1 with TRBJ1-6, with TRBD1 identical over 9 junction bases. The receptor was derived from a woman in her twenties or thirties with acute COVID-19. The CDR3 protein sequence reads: CASSGATGGAENSPLHF. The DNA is TGTGCCAGCAGTGGCGCAACAGGGGGCGCGGAGAATTCACCCCTCCACTTT.